This TCR beta chain stems from a study of regulatory T cells. Overall study results and limits: Hydrophobic residues at CDR3 positions 6 and 7 were enriched in conventional CD4+ T cells of CD3G-deficient patients. Regulatory T cells showed the strongest V-J pair restriction and V/J gene skewing among patient repertoires.

This CDR3 spans 13 amino acids. Per germline, CDR1 MNHNY and CDR2 SVGAGI (reference sequence). In this sample, this clone turned up once. Its specificity is unknown. The junction does not match germline at one end; this may be a read error. Amplification used 52 TRBV primers and 13 TRBJ primers. Only in-frame clones appear in the TCRdb table, and some are missing; sequencing was by immunoSEQ multiplex PCR. The data contain about 34,000 clones, 85% to 95% of them singletons. A couple of CD3G-deficient patients had more severe autoimmunity; all had some. CD4+ T cells were divided by sorting: CD25-high CD127-low Tregs, CD25-low CD127-high conventional cells.

Sequenced: conventional CD4+ T cells sorted from blood. The receptor was isolated from a child aged 2 to 10 with CD3G deficiency. J is TRBJ2-2 and V is TRBV6-6, with 7 bases aligning to TRBD2. CDR3 nucleotide sequence: TGTGCCAGCAGTCGACTAGCCACCCGGGAGCTGTTTTTT. Its protein is CASSRLATRELFF.